This TCR beta chain was identified in a study of PD-L1 blockade in urothelial cancer. Here immunoSEQ multiplex PCR was the method, and the copy in TCRdb shows in-frame clones only, minus some. The sample contains around 80,000 clones, 85% to 95% of which appear only once. Sample time point: peripheral blood 6 weeks after treatment start. A total of 1 to 8 samples per patient were collected pretreatment and on-treatment. The TCR sequence derives from an elderly woman with urothelial cancer. Sample: PBMCs, taken around atezolizumab (anti-PD-L1) treatment.

The CDR3 region is CASSWTGGPQHF. Here the CDR3 DNA reads TGTGCCAGCAGCTGGACAGGGGGGCCCCAGCATTTT. V usage is TRBV7-8 and J usage is TRBJ1-5; 10 bases map to TRBD1. Trimming at V came to 4 bases and at J to 9 bases, leaving 0 bases not matched to a gene. This CDR3 has 12 amino acids. Looked up from germline, CDR1 is SGHVS and CDR2 is FQNEAQ. Full variable domain (missing parts from reference TRBV7-8 and TRBJ1-5): GAGVSQSPRYKVAKRGQDVALRCDPISGHVSLFWYQQALGQGPEFLTYFQNEAQLDKSGLPSDRFFAERPEGSVSTLKIQRTQQEDSAVYLCASSWTGGPQHFGDGTRLSIL.